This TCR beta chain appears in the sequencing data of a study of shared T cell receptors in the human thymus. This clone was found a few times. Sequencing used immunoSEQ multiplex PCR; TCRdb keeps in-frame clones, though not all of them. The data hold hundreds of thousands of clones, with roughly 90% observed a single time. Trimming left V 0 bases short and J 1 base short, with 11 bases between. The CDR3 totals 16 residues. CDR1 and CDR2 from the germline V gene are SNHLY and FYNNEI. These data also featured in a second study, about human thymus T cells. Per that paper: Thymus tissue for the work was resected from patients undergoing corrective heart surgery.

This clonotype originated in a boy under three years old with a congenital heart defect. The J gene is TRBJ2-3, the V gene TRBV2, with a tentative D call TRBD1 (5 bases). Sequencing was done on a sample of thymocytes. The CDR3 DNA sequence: TGTGCCAGCAGTGAAGCTCAGACAGAGCGCACAGATACGCAGTATTTT. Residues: CASSEAQTERTDTQYF.